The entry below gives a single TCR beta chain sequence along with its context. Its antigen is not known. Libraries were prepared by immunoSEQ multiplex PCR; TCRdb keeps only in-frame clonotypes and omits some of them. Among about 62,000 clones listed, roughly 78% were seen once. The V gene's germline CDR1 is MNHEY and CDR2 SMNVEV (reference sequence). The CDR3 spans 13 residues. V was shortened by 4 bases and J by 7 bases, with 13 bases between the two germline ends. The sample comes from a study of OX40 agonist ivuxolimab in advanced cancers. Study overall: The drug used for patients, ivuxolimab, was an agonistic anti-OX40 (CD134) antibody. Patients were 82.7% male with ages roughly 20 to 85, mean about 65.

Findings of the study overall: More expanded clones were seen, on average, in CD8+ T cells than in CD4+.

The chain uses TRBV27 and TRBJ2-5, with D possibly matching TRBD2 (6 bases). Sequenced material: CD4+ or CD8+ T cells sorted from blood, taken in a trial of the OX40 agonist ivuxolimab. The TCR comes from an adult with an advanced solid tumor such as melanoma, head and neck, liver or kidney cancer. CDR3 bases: TGTGCCAGCAGTTCCACGGCGGGACGGACCCAGTACTTC. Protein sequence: CASSSTAGRTQYF.